A selection of T cell receptor beta chains follows, all from one sample in a study of cytomegalovirus exposure and HLA in healthy donors. Data came from immunoSEQ multiplex PCR; TCRdb stores just in-frame clones and leaves some out. The sample lists 200,000 or so clones; around 87% were seen once. Sequencing was carried out using PBMCs. The origin of the receptors is a young man in good health and CMV-seronegative. Both conserved end residues are part of each CDR3. Fields, in order: CDR3 protein, CDR3 DNA, clone size, J gene, CDR3 length, D gene, V gene. A D gene is named only where the DNA matches it firmly. A row's size may be missing; if present it is once, few, many or a size class.

cdr3_aa: CASSVGDTNQPQHF
cdr3_nt: TGTGCCAGCAGCGTAGGAGACACCAATCAGCCCCAGCATTTT
clone_size: once
j_call: TRBJ1-5
cdr3_length: 14
d_call: -
v_call: TRBV9

cdr3_aa: CASSEQGRGNQPQHF
cdr3_nt: TGTGCCAGTAGTGAACAGGGCCGTGGCAATCAGCCCCAGCATTTT
clone_size: -
j_call: TRBJ1-5
cdr3_length: 15
d_call: -
v_call: TRBV19

cdr3_aa: CASSADRVGETQYF
cdr3_nt: TGTGCCAGCAGCGCCGACAGGGTAGGGGAGACCCAGTACTTC
clone_size: -
j_call: TRBJ2-5
cdr3_length: 14
d_call: TRBD1
v_call: TRBV11-2

cdr3_aa: CASSPRNTGELFF
cdr3_nt: TGTGCCAGTAGCCCGAGGAACACCGGGGAGCTGTTTTTT
clone_size: -
j_call: TRBJ2-2
cdr3_length: 13
d_call: -
v_call: TRBV19

cdr3_aa: CASSFTGLDINTYTGELFF
cdr3_nt: TGTGCCAGCAGCTTCACGGGACTAGACATCAACACCTACACCGGGGAGCTGTTTTTT
clone_size: -
j_call: TRBJ2-2
cdr3_length: 19
d_call: TRBD2
v_call: TRBV7-6

cdr3_aa: CASSSDGHEQYF
cdr3_nt: TGTGCCAGCAGTTCAGATGGGCACGAGCAGTACTTC
clone_size: -
j_call: TRBJ2-7
cdr3_length: 12
d_call: -
v_call: TRBV28

cdr3_aa: CASSLAGGDGYTF
cdr3_nt: TGTGCCAGCAGTTTAGCAGGGGGCGATGGCTACACCTTC
clone_size: -
j_call: TRBJ1-2
cdr3_length: 13
d_call: TRBD1
v_call: TRBV28

cdr3_aa: CASTAGGLTYEQYF
cdr3_nt: TGTGCCAGTACAGCAGGGGGTTTAACCTACGAGCAGTACTTC
clone_size: -
j_call: TRBJ2-7
cdr3_length: 14
d_call: TRBD1
v_call: TRBV19

cdr3_aa: CAINGGDYGYTF
cdr3_nt: TGTGCCATCAATGGGGGGGACTATGGCTACACCTTC
clone_size: -
j_call: TRBJ1-2
cdr3_length: 12
d_call: -
v_call: TRBV10-3

cdr3_aa: CSARPDGAQYF
cdr3_nt: TGCAGTGCCCGCCCCGACGGAGCGCAGTATTTT
clone_size: -
j_call: TRBJ2-3
cdr3_length: 11
d_call: -
v_call: TRBV20-1

cdr3_aa: CASSYSEQIRTDTQYF
cdr3_nt: TGTGCCAGCAGTTATTCGGAGCAGATACGCACAGATACGCAGTATTTT
clone_size: -
j_call: TRBJ2-3
cdr3_length: 16
d_call: -
v_call: TRBV6-5

cdr3_aa: CASSPTYIAGGSTGELFF
cdr3_nt: TGCGCCAGCAGCCCGACTTACATAGCGGGTGGAAGCACCGGGGAGCTGTTTTTT
clone_size: -
j_call: TRBJ2-2
cdr3_length: 18
d_call: TRBD2
v_call: TRBV5-1

cdr3_aa: CATSRVRENTEAFF
cdr3_nt: TGTGCCACCAGCAGAGTGAGGGAGAACACTGAAGCTTTCTTT
clone_size: -
j_call: TRBJ1-1
cdr3_length: 14
d_call: -
v_call: TRBV15

cdr3_aa: CASSYSELAGVQYF
cdr3_nt: TGTGCCAGCAGTTACTCCGAGCTAGCGGGAGTTCAGTACTTC
clone_size: -
j_call: TRBJ2-4
cdr3_length: 14
d_call: TRBD2
v_call: TRBV6-6

cdr3_aa: CASSFQGAGYEQYF
cdr3_nt: TGTGCCAGCAGCTTCCAGGGGGCGGGCTACGAGCAGTACTTC
clone_size: -
j_call: TRBJ2-7
cdr3_length: 14
d_call: TRBD1
v_call: TRBV7-2

cdr3_aa: CASSSGAGGGSRSYEQYF
cdr3_nt: TGTGCCAGCAGCTCGGGGGCAGGCGGGGGCTCGAGGTCCTACGAGCAGTACTTC
clone_size: -
j_call: TRBJ2-7
cdr3_length: 18
d_call: -
v_call: TRBV13

cdr3_aa: CASGGQGYNEQFF
cdr3_nt: TGTGCCAGCGGCGGACAGGGTTACAATGAGCAGTTCTTC
clone_size: -
j_call: TRBJ2-1
cdr3_length: 13
d_call: TRBD1
v_call: TRBV27

cdr3_aa: CASSFGDLNSPLHF
cdr3_nt: TGTGCCAGCAGCTTTGGAGACCTTAATTCACCCCTCCACTTT
clone_size: -
j_call: TRBJ1-6
cdr3_length: 14
d_call: -
v_call: TRBV7-2

cdr3_aa: CASTSRGVATEAFF
cdr3_nt: TGTGCCAGCACCTCCAGGGGGGTCGCCACTGAAGCTTTCTTT
clone_size: -
j_call: TRBJ1-1
cdr3_length: 14
d_call: TRBD1
v_call: TRBV28

cdr3_aa: CSVETQGWEQYF
cdr3_nt: TGCAGCGTGGAAACACAGGGGTGGGAGCAGTACTTC
clone_size: once
j_call: TRBJ2-7
cdr3_length: 12
d_call: TRBD1
v_call: TRBV29-1

cdr3_aa: CASSARAAGSTDTQYF
cdr3_nt: TGTGCCAGCAGTGCCAGGGCAGCGGGGTCCACAGATACGCAGTATTTT
clone_size: -
j_call: TRBJ2-3
cdr3_length: 16
d_call: TRBD2
v_call: TRBV27

cdr3_aa: CASTSEGLGNQPQHF
cdr3_nt: TGTGCCAGCACGAGCGAAGGCCTAGGCAATCAGCCCCAGCATTTT
clone_size: few
j_call: TRBJ1-5
cdr3_length: 15
d_call: -
v_call: TRBV6-5

cdr3_aa: CASSLNSGRAFYEQYF
cdr3_nt: TGCGCCAGCAGCCTAAATAGCGGGAGGGCCTTCTACGAGCAGTACTTC
clone_size: once
j_call: TRBJ2-7
cdr3_length: 16
d_call: TRBD2
v_call: TRBV4-1

cdr3_aa: CASSYVGGAEKLFF
cdr3_nt: TGTGCCAGCAGTTATGTGGGAGGAGCCGAAAAACTGTTTTTT
clone_size: -
j_call: TRBJ1-4
cdr3_length: 14
d_call: -
v_call: TRBV6-5

cdr3_aa: CASSSRDRVTDTQYF
cdr3_nt: TGCGCCAGCAGCTCTCGGGACAGGGTAACAGATACGCAGTATTTT
clone_size: few
j_call: TRBJ2-3
cdr3_length: 15
d_call: TRBD1
v_call: TRBV5-1

cdr3_aa: CASSLGGGESYEQYF
cdr3_nt: TGCGCCAGCAGCTTAGGGGGAGGGGAGTCCTACGAGCAGTACTTC
clone_size: once
j_call: TRBJ2-7
cdr3_length: 15
d_call: -
v_call: TRBV5-1

cdr3_aa: CASSYLAGSLEQFF
cdr3_nt: TGTGCCAGCAGTTACCTCGCGGGATCGTTGGAGCAGTTCTTC
clone_size: -
j_call: TRBJ2-1
cdr3_length: 14
d_call: -
v_call: TRBV6-5

cdr3_aa: CASSPRGGRNNEQFF
cdr3_nt: TGTGCCAGCAGCCCGAGGGGGGGCCGTAACAATGAGCAGTTCTTC
clone_size: -
j_call: TRBJ2-1
cdr3_length: 15
d_call: -
v_call: TRBV27

cdr3_aa: CSFGGWGGTDTQYF
cdr3_nt: TGCAGCTTCGGGGGGTGGGGAGGGACAGATACGCAGTATTTT
clone_size: -
j_call: TRBJ2-3
cdr3_length: 14
d_call: TRBD2
v_call: TRBV29-1

cdr3_aa: CASRSGGETQYF
cdr3_nt: TGTGCCAGCAGAAGTGGAGGAGAGACCCAGTACTTC
clone_size: -
j_call: TRBJ2-5
cdr3_length: 12
d_call: -
v_call: TRBV6-5

cdr3_aa: CAWSVYNRGPNGYTF
cdr3_nt: TGTGCCTGGAGTGTATATAACAGGGGGCCCAATGGCTACACCTTC
clone_size: -
j_call: TRBJ1-2
cdr3_length: 15
d_call: TRBD1
v_call: TRBV30

cdr3_aa: CASSETGSYEQYF
cdr3_nt: TGCGCCAGCAGTGAGACTGGCTCCTACGAGCAGTACTTC
clone_size: -
j_call: TRBJ2-7
cdr3_length: 13
d_call: -
v_call: TRBV10-2

cdr3_aa: CASSLVALAGYNEQFF
cdr3_nt: TGCGCCAGCAGCTTGGTCGCTCTAGCGGGTTACAATGAGCAGTTCTTC
clone_size: once
j_call: TRBJ2-1
cdr3_length: 16
d_call: TRBD2
v_call: TRBV5-1

cdr3_aa: CASSDRGLPRGNQPQHF
cdr3_nt: TGTGCCAGCAGTGACAGGGGGCTCCCTAGGGGCAATCAGCCCCAGCATTTT
clone_size: few
j_call: TRBJ1-5
cdr3_length: 17
d_call: TRBD1
v_call: TRBV2

cdr3_aa: CASSLAYEQYF
cdr3_nt: TGCGCCAGCAGCCTCGCCTACGAGCAGTACTTC
clone_size: -
j_call: TRBJ2-7
cdr3_length: 11
d_call: -
v_call: TRBV5-1

cdr3_aa: CASSLVSVGKNIQYF
cdr3_nt: TGTGCCAGCAGCTTAGTTTCGGTCGGCAAAAACATTCAGTACTTC
clone_size: -
j_call: TRBJ2-4
cdr3_length: 15
d_call: -
v_call: TRBV7-2

cdr3_aa: CSANLNTAVTGRGYTF
cdr3_nt: TGCAGCGCTAATCTTAACACGGCGGTGACAGGCCGCGGCTACACCTTC
clone_size: -
j_call: TRBJ1-2
cdr3_length: 16
d_call: -
v_call: TRBV29-1

cdr3_aa: CASRPPGVGGGAEKLFF
cdr3_nt: TGTGCCAGCAGACCCCCCGGTGTGGGGGGAGGAGCTGAAAAACTGTTTTTT
clone_size: few
j_call: TRBJ1-4
cdr3_length: 17
d_call: -
v_call: TRBV7-9

cdr3_aa: CSVEAGQGVEETQYF
cdr3_nt: TGCAGCGTTGAGGCCGGACAGGGGGTGGAAGAGACCCAGTACTTC
clone_size: -
j_call: TRBJ2-5
cdr3_length: 15
d_call: TRBD1
v_call: TRBV29-1

cdr3_aa: CAWSSRDRPAGANVLTF
cdr3_nt: TGTGCCTGGAGTTCCCGGGACAGACCAGCTGGGGCCAACGTCCTGACTTTC
clone_size: -
j_call: TRBJ2-6
cdr3_length: 17
d_call: TRBD1
v_call: TRBV30

cdr3_aa: CASSVTSGGPGGDTQYF
cdr3_nt: TGTGCCAGCAGCGTAACTAGCGGGGGCCCGGGGGGAGATACGCAGTATTTT
clone_size: -
j_call: TRBJ2-3
cdr3_length: 17
d_call: TRBD2
v_call: TRBV9

cdr3_aa: CASSEARAAGKIHF
cdr3_nt: TGTGCCAGCAGTGAAGCGCGGGCCGCGGGCAAAATCCACTTT
clone_size: -
j_call: TRBJ1-6
cdr3_length: 14
d_call: -
v_call: TRBV6-1

cdr3_aa: CASLWRDTGELFF
cdr3_nt: TGTGCCAGCCTCTGGCGGGACACCGGGGAGCTGTTTTTT
clone_size: once
j_call: TRBJ2-2
cdr3_length: 13
d_call: -
v_call: TRBV6-5

cdr3_aa: CASSQADRDYNEQFF
cdr3_nt: TGCGCCAGCAGCCAAGCGGACAGGGACTACAATGAGCAGTTCTTC
clone_size: -
j_call: TRBJ2-1
cdr3_length: 15
d_call: TRBD1
v_call: TRBV4-3

cdr3_aa: CASSDSGLAGYEQYF
cdr3_nt: TGTGCCAGCAGTGACTCCGGCCTTGCGGGCTACGAGCAGTACTTC
clone_size: -
j_call: TRBJ2-7
cdr3_length: 15
d_call: -
v_call: TRBV6-4